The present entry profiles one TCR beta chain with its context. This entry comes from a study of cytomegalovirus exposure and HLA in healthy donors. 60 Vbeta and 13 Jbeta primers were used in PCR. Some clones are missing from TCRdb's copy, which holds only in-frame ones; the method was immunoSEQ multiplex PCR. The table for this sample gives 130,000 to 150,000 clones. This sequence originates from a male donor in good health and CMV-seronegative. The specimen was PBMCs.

CDR3 DNA: TGTGCCAGCAGTGAAGGGGGTCTGGGAGTTCAGCCCCAGCATTTT. Translating it yields CASSEGGLGVQPQHF. The V call is TRBV2, the J call TRBJ1-5; D ambiguous. The CDR3 extends over 15 amino acids. V was pared by 1 base and J by 6 bases, with 13 bases between. Germline V gene data show CDR1 as SNHLY and CDR2 as FYNNEI.